The rows below give T cell receptor beta chains drawn from one sample of a study of cytomegalovirus exposure and HLA in healthy donors. TCRdb keeps only in-frame clones here, not all; method: immunoSEQ multiplex PCR. The sample holds more than 45,000 clones, roughly 90% seen once. Sequenced: PBMCs. The origin of the receptors is a woman in her twenties or thirties in good health and CMV-seronegative. The CDR3 runs from the conserved cysteine through the conserved F or W. A D gene is named only where the DNA matches it firmly. Expanded clones are given a class, and other clones once, few, many or no size at all.

V gene: TRBV19; J gene: TRBJ1-2; clone size: few; D gene: NA; CDR3 DNA: TGTGCCAGTAGTATAGGGCAGGGGCCCTATGGCTACACCTTC; CDR3 protein: CASSIGQGPYGYTF
V gene: TRBV7-8; J gene: TRBJ1-1; clone size: NA; D gene: NA; CDR3 DNA: TGTGCCAGCAGCCTAATATTCGGCGGCAACACTGAAGCTTTCTTT; CDR3 protein: CASSLIFGGNTEAFF
V gene: TRBV2; J gene: TRBJ2-3; clone size: NA; D gene: TRBD2; CDR3 DNA: TGTGCCAGCACCGGGGGGTTATCGGGAGATACGCAGTATTTT; CDR3 protein: CASTGGLSGDTQYF
V gene: TRBV28; J gene: TRBJ2-1; clone size: few; D gene: NA; CDR3 DNA: TGTGCCAGCAGTTTATCCAACAACAATGAGCAGTTCTTC; CDR3 protein: CASSLSNNNEQFF
V gene: TRBV20-1; J gene: TRBJ2-3; clone size: NA; D gene: NA; CDR3 DNA: TGCAGTGCCTCATACTATACGCAGTATTTT; CDR3 protein: CSASYYTQYF
V gene: TRBV27; J gene: TRBJ2-3; clone size: NA; D gene: NA; CDR3 DNA: TGTGCCAGCGGACAGAGGGATACGCAGTATTTT; CDR3 protein: CASGQRDTQYF
V gene: TRBV9; J gene: TRBJ2-2; clone size: NA; D gene: TRBD2; CDR3 DNA: TGTGCCAGCAGCAACCGCCCTGGGCTAGCGGCCGGGGAGCTGTTTTTT; CDR3 protein: CASSNRPGLAAGELFF
V gene: TRBV5-4; J gene: TRBJ1-2; clone size: few; D gene: NA; CDR3 DNA: TGTGCCAGCATCCCCCGGGACACCCTGTCGGGCTACACCTTC; CDR3 protein: CASIPRDTLSGYTF
V gene: TRBV28; J gene: TRBJ2-7; clone size: NA; D gene: TRBD2; CDR3 DNA: TGTGCCAGCAGTCCGTCCCTAGCGGGAGTGGGGGAGCAGTACTTC; CDR3 protein: CASSPSLAGVGEQYF
V gene: TRBV7-2; J gene: TRBJ1-2; clone size: NA; D gene: TRBD1; CDR3 DNA: TGTGCCAGCAGCCGACAGGGGGCAGACTATGGCTACACCTTC; CDR3 protein: CASSRQGADYGYTF
V gene: TRBV4-2; J gene: TRBJ2-1; clone size: NA; D gene: TRBD2; CDR3 DNA: TGTGCCAGCAGCCAGGGACTAGCGGGAGGCGAGCAGTTCTTC; CDR3 protein: CASSQGLAGGEQFF
V gene: TRBV29-1; J gene: TRBJ1-4; clone size: NA; D gene: TRBD1; CDR3 DNA: TGCAGCGCCCGGGACAGCGATTATGAAAAACTGTTTTTT; CDR3 protein: CSARDSDYEKLFF
V gene: TRBV2; J gene: TRBJ2-2; clone size: NA; D gene: TRBD2; CDR3 DNA: TGTGCCAGCAGTGCCGGGACTAGCGCCCACACCGGGGAGCTGTTTTTT; CDR3 protein: CASSAGTSAHTGELFF
V gene: TRBV4-1; J gene: TRBJ2-1; clone size: NA; D gene: TRBD1; CDR3 DNA: TGCGCCAGCAGCCAGGACAGGCTTGGTGAGCAGTTCTTC; CDR3 protein: CASSQDRLGEQFF
V gene: TRBV30; J gene: TRBJ2-7; clone size: NA; D gene: NA; CDR3 DNA: TGTGCCTGGAGTGTACAGGCCTACGAGCAGTACTTC; CDR3 protein: CAWSVQAYEQYF
V gene: TRBV6-6; J gene: TRBJ2-2; clone size: NA; D gene: NA; CDR3 DNA: TGTGCCAGCAGTTATATGGACAGTTACACCGGGGAGCTGTTTTTT; CDR3 protein: CASSYMDSYTGELFF
V gene: TRBV19; J gene: TRBJ2-5; clone size: NA; D gene: TRBD2; CDR3 DNA: TGTGCCAGTAGTAGGACTAGCGTGGCCCGTGTAGAGACCCAGTACTTC; CDR3 protein: CASSRTSVARVETQYF
V gene: TRBV7-2; J gene: TRBJ2-1; clone size: NA; D gene: NA; CDR3 DNA: TGTGCCAGCTCCCTGACTCTCGACTTAAGAAATGAGCAGTTCTTC; CDR3 protein: CASSLTLDLRNEQFF
V gene: TRBV5-1; J gene: TRBJ1-2; clone size: NA; D gene: TRBD1; CDR3 DNA: TGCGCCAGCAGCTTGAACCCTAGCCGGGACAGCGCGAGCGGCTACACCTTC; CDR3 protein: CASSLNPSRDSASGYTF
V gene: TRBV5-8; J gene: TRBJ1-5; clone size: few; D gene: NA; CDR3 DNA: TGTGCCAGCAGCTTGGGTAGGGACAACAATCAGCCCCAGCATTTT; CDR3 protein: CASSLGRDNNQPQHF
V gene: TRBV27; J gene: TRBJ2-1; clone size: NA; D gene: TRBD2; CDR3 DNA: TGTGCCAGCAGTTTGGGACTAGCGGGAGTGTACAATGAGCAGTTCTTC; CDR3 protein: CASSLGLAGVYNEQFF
V gene: TRBV5-4; J gene: TRBJ2-3; clone size: NA; D gene: NA; CDR3 DNA: TGTGCCAGCAGCAACCAGGGAAGCACAGATACGCAGTATTTT; CDR3 protein: CASSNQGSTDTQYF
V gene: TRBV4-2; J gene: TRBJ2-1; clone size: NA; D gene: NA; CDR3 DNA: TGTGCCAGCAGCCGGGAGGAAGGTATCGAGCAGTTCTTC; CDR3 protein: CASSREEGIEQFF
V gene: TRBV6-4; J gene: TRBJ2-3; clone size: NA; D gene: TRBD2; CDR3 DNA: TGTGCCAGCAGTGAGACGACTAGCGGGAGCGATACGCAGTATTTT; CDR3 protein: CASSETTSGSDTQYF
V gene: TRBV5-6; J gene: TRBJ2-1; clone size: NA; D gene: NA; CDR3 DNA: TGTGCCAGCACCTTGACAATAGCGGTTTACTACAATGAGCAGTTCTTC; CDR3 protein: CASTLTIAVYYNEQFF
V gene: TRBV30; J gene: TRBJ2-2; clone size: NA; D gene: TRBD2; CDR3 DNA: TGTGCCTGGAGTGTACTAGCGGGAGCGGTCGGGGAGCTGTTTTTT; CDR3 protein: CAWSVLAGAVGELFF